The 10 T cell receptor beta chains presented below share a single source sample, sequenced in a study of somatic mutations in cytotoxic T cells in rheumatoid arthritis. The assay was immunoSEQ multiplex PCR, and TCRdb's table has in-frame clones only and misses some. Among around 10,000 clones, about 70% were seen once, and the ten largest hold about 40%. Material: CD8+ T cells sorted from blood. Every receptor here comes from a man between 60 and 75 years old in good health.

The chain couples TRBV19 to TRBJ2-5; 8 positions agree with TRBD1. The length of the CDR3 is 14 residues. From germline, CDR1 is LNHDA and CDR2 SQIVND (reference sequence). V lost 5 bases, J lost 4 bases, and 6 bases stayed unmatched. The chain's CDR3 is CASSLGQGAETQYF. CDR3 nucleotides: TGTGCCAGTAGTCTCGGACAGGGTGCAGAGACCCAGTACTTC.

V gene TRBV4-2 combines with J gene TRBJ2-1; no clear D. V gave up 0 bases and J gave up 0 bases, with 12 bases separating them. This CDR3 is built from 17 residues. The germline gives CDR1 LGHNA, CDR2 YNFKEQ. The CDR3 DNA reads TGTGCCAGCAGCCAAGATGTGCGGCTGAGCTCCTACAATGAGCAGTTCTTC. Protein: CASSQDVRLSSYNEQFF.

J is TRBJ2-1 and V is TRBV9, with TRBD2 identical over 9 bases. This CDR3 spans 16 amino acids. CDR1 is SGDLS and CDR2 is YYNGEE in the germline V gene. V trimming: 0 bases; J trimming: 8 bases; junction bases outside the gene matches: 9. The CDR3 bases are TGTGCCAGCAGCGTAGACGTTAGCGGGAGCCTCGATGAGCAGTTCTTC. The encoded protein is CASSVDVSGSLDEQFF.

This clone came up a few times. This sequence joins TRBV28 and TRBJ1-2; no firm D call. Trimming removed 1 base from V and 7 bases from J, with 4 bases in between. CDR1 is MDHEN and CDR2 is SYDVKM in the germline V gene. CDR3 size: 11 residues. The DNA of the CDR3 is TGTGCCAGCAGTTTATTAGGTGGCTACACCTTC. Translated, it gives CASSLLGGYTF.

The chain uses TRBV6-4 and TRBJ2-1; TRBD2 aligns across 10 bases. The CDR3 is made up of 16 amino acids. Looked up from germline, CDR1 is MRHNA and CDR2 is SNTAGT. The V and J ends lost 3 bases and 4 bases, in that order; junction bases with no gene match: 6. The CDR3 DNA reads TGTGCCAGCAGTGAGAGGAGCGGGGGGGCGTACAATGAGCAGTTCTTC. It translates to CASSERSGGAYNEQFF.

This clone was recorded a few times. The chain employs TRBV11-3 and TRBJ2-1; maybe TRBD2 (6 bases). V shed 1 base and J shed 8 bases, with 9 bases lying between them. The CDR3 spans 13 residues. From germline, CDR1 is SGHNT and CDR2 YENEEA. CDR3 amino acids: CASSLVGGDEQFF. CDR3 DNA: TGTGCCAGCAGCTTAGTGGGAGGCGATGAGCAGTTCTTC. The whole variable domain, filled in from reference TRBV11-3 and TRBJ2-1, reads EAGVVQSPRYKIIEKKQPVAFWCNPISGHNTLYWYLQNLGQGPELLIRYENEEAVDDSQLPKDRFSAERLKGVDSTLKIQPAELGDSAVYLCASSLVGGDEQFFGPGTRLTVL.

This clone is medium-sized in the sample. The J gene is TRBJ2-7, the V gene TRBV29-1; 8 bases agree with TRBD2. Losses at the gene ends were 2 bases for V and 0 bases for J; bases not matched to a gene: 6. The CDR3 runs 15 residues. Germline V gives CDR1 SQVTM, CDR2 ANQGSEA. CDR3: CSVELAGSSSYEQYF. The DNA for the CDR3 is TGCAGCGTTGAACTAGCGGGTAGTAGCTCCTACGAGCAGTACTTC.

This clone has a handful of counts. The chain couples TRBV6-5 to TRBJ1-2; TRBD1 matches 10 bases. CDR3 length: 14 amino acids. V was clipped by 4 bases and J by 6 bases; unmatched bases: 5. Germline V gene lookup returns CDR1 MNHEY and CDR2 SVGAGI. CDR3: CASSSATGGNGYTF. The CDR3 nucleotides read TGTGCCAGCAGTTCTGCGACAGGGGGCAATGGCTACACCTTC.

This chain uses TRBV13 with TRBJ2-1; D is undetermined. The CDR3 contains 15 residues. V lost 0 bases and J lost 0, with 6 bases in between. Germline CDR1 and CDR2: PRHDT and FYEKMQ (reference sequence). In nucleotides, the CDR3 is TGTGCCAGCAGCTTAGGCGGTTACTCCTACAATGAGCAGTTCTTC. It yields the protein CASSLGGYSYNEQFF.

The chain links TRBV7-9 to TRBJ2-3; no clear D. From germline, CDR1 is SEHNR and CDR2 FQNEAQ (reference sequence). This CDR3 spans 14 amino acids. V gave up 1 base and J gave up 3 bases, with 8 bases separating them. The CDR3, as DNA: TGTGCCAGCAGCTTAGGGGCCAAGACAGATACGCAGTATTTT. It encodes CASSLGAKTDTQYF.